The clone carrying this TCR beta chain has a count of ten or more. The data stem from a study of blood T cell repertoires in COVID-19. After removal of 5 bases from V and 3 bases from J, the junction contained 8 bases not matched to a gene. The CDR3 totals 16 residues. CDR1 is LGHDT, CDR2 YNNKEL, per germline (reference sequence). Libraries were prepared by immunoSEQ multiplex PCR; TCRdb keeps only in-frame clonotypes and omits some of them. The repertoire holds 95,000 or so clones, with approximately 84% as singletons. The TCR comes from a man at least 80 years old with active or convalescent COVID-19. The J gene is TRBJ1-3, the V gene TRBV3-1 (or the pseudogene TRBV3-2), with TRBD1 matching over 9 bases. The sequenced sample was peripheral blood. CDR3 protein: CASSTRDRVYGNTIYF. The CDR3 nucleotides are TGTGCCAGCAGCACCCGGGACAGGGTGTATGGAAACACCATATATTTT.